The 13 T cell receptor beta chains presented below share a single source sample, sequenced in a study of identical twins (dated by TCRdb to 2016 to 2017). Library preparation used 5' RACE. The instrument was an Illumina HiSeq 2000. The public reads were run again by TCRdb, first through fastp at Q25 and then through MiXCR, and only productive beta chains were kept. Rows with a matching CDR3 protein are joined into one entry that keeps the most common DNA and genes. This sample holds approximately 230,000 distinct CDR3 sequences; 6.5% were observed only once. More than 14% of the sample lies in the top ten. These same records also appear under a second study, on T cells expressing NK-cell markers.

The sequenced sample consisted of CD8+ T cells sorted from blood. Receptors originate from a woman aged 18-30 years in good health.

With respect to this clonotype: This sequence may be a read error, since a much larger clone differs from it by one base. The V gene is TRBV2, the J gene TRBJ2-5; 10 bases align to TRBD2. CDR3 size: 14 residues. V shed 4 bases, J shed 7 bases, and the junction held 6 bases outside the gene matches. Germline V gene lookup returns CDR1 SNHLY and CDR2 FYNNEI. This CDR3 reads CASSGTSGEGTQYF. The DNA of the CDR3 is TGTGCCAGCAGTGGGACTAGCGGAGAAGGGACCCAGTACTTC.

Sample share makes this clonotype medium-sized. This chain joins TRBV29-1 and TRBJ1-3; D is unclear. The V and J ends lost 6 bases and 0 bases respectively, with 15 bases between them. CDR1 and CDR2 from the germline V gene are SQVTM and ANQGSEA. The CDR3 contains 15 residues. The CDR3 here is CSVAEGLNSGNTIYF. In DNA form, the CDR3 reads TGCAGCGTCGCAGAGGGATTGAACTCTGGAAACACCATATATTTT.

This clonotype was found a few times. The chain combines TRBV20-1 with TRBJ2-2; maybe TRBD2 (5 bases). The germline CDR1 and CDR2 sequences are DFQATT and SNEGSKA (reference sequence). Trimming removed 5 bases from V and 0 bases from J, with 13 bases in between. The CDR3 runs 15 residues. The CDR3 sequence: CSAPDYAANTGELFF. As DNA, the CDR3 is TGCAGTGCTCCCGACTATGCTGCGAACACCGGGGAGCTGTTTTTT.

This clonotype was picked up many times. The chain is built from TRBV7-2 and TRBJ2-3; the D is unclear. Per the germline V gene, CDR1 is SGHTA and CDR2 is FQGNSA. Trimming took 2 bases from V and 5 from J, leaving 11 bases between them. The CDR3 spans 14 residues. The DNA for the CDR3 is TGTGCCAGCAGCTTATTCTTTGGTGGAGATACGCAGTATTTT. This gives the protein CASSLFFGGDTQYF.

This clonotype was found many times. J is TRBJ2-2 and V is TRBV29-1; 11 bases match TRBD1. After removal of 2 bases from V and 7 bases from J, the junction contained 6 bases not matched to a gene. Germline assignment: CDR1 SQVTM and CDR2 ANQGSEA. This CDR3 spans 15 amino acids. CDR3 DNA: TGCAGCGTTGAATCGGACAGGGGGCTTAGCGGGGAGCTGTTTTTT. Encoded protein: CSVESDRGLSGELFF.

In this sample, this clonotype turned up a few times. The chain carries TRBV11-2 and TRBJ2-3, with TRBD2 matching 10 bases. V was pared by 4 bases and J by 2 bases, with 6 bases of the junction left unmatched. This CDR3 is 16 amino acids long. The germline V gene encodes CDR1 SGHAT and CDR2 FQNNGV. The CDR3 DNA follows: TGTGCCAGCAGCTCCAAGACTAGCGGGCTCACAGATACGCAGTATTTT. Encoded protein: CASSSKTSGLTDTQYF.

This clonotype was observed at least ten times. This chain links TRBV12-3 or TRBV12-4 with TRBJ2-7; 8 bases are shared with TRBD1. CDR3 length: 13 residues. The ends lost 8 bases at V and 1 base at J; junction bases unmatched: 4. The CDR3 here is CASGQGPSYEQYF. CDR3 sequence (DNA): TGTGCCAGCGGACAGGGTCCATCCTACGAGCAGTACTTC.

This clonotype has ten or more counts. The chain joins TRBV27 to TRBJ2-7; 13 bases are shared with TRBD2. CDR1 is MNHEY and CDR2 is SMNVEV in the germline V gene (reference sequence). The CDR3 extends over 16 amino acids. V gave up 5 bases and J gave up 3 bases; unmatched junction bases: 7. CDR3 DNA: TGTGCCAGCAGTACCTCCGGGACTAGCGGGAACTACGAGCAGTACTTC. Protein: CASSTSGTSGNYEQYF.

The chain uses TRBV12-3 or TRBV12-4 and TRBJ2-3, with D perhaps being TRBD1 or TRBD2 (5 bases each). V lost 6 bases and J lost 6, with 22 bases in between. This CDR3 contains 16 residues. The CDR3: CASRMGQRGAGDTQYF. As DNA, the CDR3 is TGTGCCAGCAGGATGGGGCAACGAGGGGCCGGGGATACGCAGTATTTT.

This clonotype was counted a few times. The chain carries TRBV9 and TRBJ2-3; D is unclear. The CDR3 is made up of 14 amino acids. Trimming shortened V by 0 bases and J by 6 bases, and 11 bases separated the two germline ends. Germline-derived CDR1 and CDR2 are SGDLS and YYNGEE. As DNA, the CDR3 is TGTGCCAGCAGCGTAGCCACTGGTACGGATACGCAGTATTTT. Encoded protein: CASSVATGTDTQYF.

This clonotype was seen repeatedly, ten times or more. This chain connects TRBV12-3 or TRBV12-4 to TRBJ2-1; D not certain. V lost 2 bases and J 10 bases, leaving 12 bases between the germline ends. The CDR3 consists of 13 residues. CDR3 sequence: CASSLSLVSEQFF. The CDR3 DNA is TGTGCCAGCAGTTTATCCCTCGTTTCGGAGCAGTTCTTC.

The V and J genes are TRBV2 and TRBJ1-3; D call uncertain. Trimming took off 7 bases at V and 2 bases at J, with 12 bases between the two ends. The CDR3 covers 14 residues. Germline V gene data show CDR1 as SNHLY and CDR2 as FYNNEI. CDR3: CASIAGSTGNTIYF. In nucleotides, the CDR3 is TGTGCCAGCATAGCGGGAAGCACTGGAAACACCATATATTTT.

This clonotype came up many times. This chain connects TRBV4-3 to TRBJ2-1, with TRBD2 as a possible D gene (6 bases). Trimming pared 0 bases from V and 3 bases from J, leaving 9 bases between. This CDR3 is 15 amino acids long. Germline V gene lookup returns CDR1 LGHNA and CDR2 YSLEER. CDR3 nucleotides: TGCGCCAGCAGCCAAGACGGGAGCCGCTACAATGAGCAGTTCTTC. Protein product: CASSQDGSRYNEQFF.